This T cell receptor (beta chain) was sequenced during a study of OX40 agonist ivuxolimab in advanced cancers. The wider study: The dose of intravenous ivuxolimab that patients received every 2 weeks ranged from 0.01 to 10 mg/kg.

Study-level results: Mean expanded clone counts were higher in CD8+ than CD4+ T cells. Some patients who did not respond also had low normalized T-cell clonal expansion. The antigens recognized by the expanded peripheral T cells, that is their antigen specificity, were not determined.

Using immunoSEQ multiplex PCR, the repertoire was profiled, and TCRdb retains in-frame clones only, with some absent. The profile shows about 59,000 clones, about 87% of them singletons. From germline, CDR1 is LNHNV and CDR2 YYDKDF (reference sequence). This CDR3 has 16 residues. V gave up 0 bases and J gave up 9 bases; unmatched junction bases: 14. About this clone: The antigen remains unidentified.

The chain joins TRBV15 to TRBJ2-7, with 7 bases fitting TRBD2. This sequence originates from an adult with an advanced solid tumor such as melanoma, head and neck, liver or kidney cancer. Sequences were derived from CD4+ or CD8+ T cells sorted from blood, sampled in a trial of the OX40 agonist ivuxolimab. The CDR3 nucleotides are TGTGCCACCAGCAGAGATAGGCAGGCCGGGAGGAGCGGGCAGTACTTC. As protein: CATSRDRQAGRSGQYF. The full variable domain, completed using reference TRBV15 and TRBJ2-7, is DAMVIQNPRYQVTQFGKPVTLSCSQTLNHNVMYWYQQKSSQAPKLLFHYYDKDFNNEADTPDNFQSRRPNTSFCFLDIRSPGLGDTAMYLCATSRDRQAGRSGQYFGPGTRLTVT.